Listed below are T cell receptor beta chains from one sample, sequenced in a study of pediatric ulcerative colitis. Libraries were prepared by immunoSEQ multiplex PCR; TCRdb keeps only in-frame clonotypes and omits some of them. The sample yields about 64,000 clones, 77% seen once. Sequencing was performed on blood. The receptor source for this set is a boy aged 10-17 years with moderate ulcerative colitis. CDR3s include the opening cysteine and the closing phenylalanine or tryptophan.

V	CDR3
TRBV5-4	CASIGVNTEAFF
TRBV10-1	CASSEPASGQETQYF
TRBV6-1	CASSRDRDTGELFF
TRBV7-9	CASSLTGTGDNQPQHF
TRBV4-1	CASAGEGGVISPLHF
TRBV11-3	CASSRQYPYEQYF
TRBV4-1	CASSQATGPYEQYF
TRBV11-2	CASRDLRGNSDEQYF
TRBV9	CASSVDSEVGQPQHF
TRBV27	CASSPLHRGYEQYF
TRBV7-2	CASSRDANYGYTF
TRBV15	CATSRVTGSRDTQYF
TRBV5-4	CASSLALGALAEAFF
TRBV7-2	CASSLGAVGSHNEQFF
TRBV4-2	CASSQDRAAGGDYGYTF
TRBV19	CASSAGLAGSRAGANVLTF
TRBV5-6	CASSRQGLGGPTEAFF
TRBV27	CASKGASTGDYEQYF
TRBV7-9	CASSLFGSPGESNQPQHF
TRBV4-3	CASSQRGLAGGYNEQFF